This entry lists 18 T cell receptor beta chains sequenced from one sample in a study of monozygotic twins with inflammatory bowel disease. TCRdb re-called the 5' RACE reads and catalogs CDR3 proteins one per entry, DNA excluded. This sample's table has about 380,000 distinct CDR3 sequences. The sequenced sample consisted of blood. Receptor source: a human donor with ulcerative colitis or Crohn's disease, or a healthy co-twin of an affected twin (not recorded which).

The chain has TRBV20-1 and TRBJ1-1; TCRdb selects TRBD1, and the lack of DNA leaves this call unchecked. This CDR3 region has 13 residues. CDR1 and CDR2 from the germline V gene are DFQATT and SNEGSKA (reference sequence). CDR3 protein: CSARAYRGTEAFF.

This chain links TRBV6-5 with TRBJ1-1; TCRdb selects TRBD1, and the lack of DNA leaves this call unchecked. Germline values: CDR1 MNHEY, CDR2 SVGAGI. The CDR3 is 17 amino acids. This CDR3 is CASSYNGARAGLTEAFF.

The J gene is TRBJ2-3, the V gene TRBV10-3; TCRdb's D call, TRBD2, is unchecked because there is no DNA. This CDR3 region has 13 residues. Germline loops: CDR1 ENHRY, CDR2 SYGVKD. CDR3: CAIQRGNTDTQYF.

This chain joins TRBV12-3 or TRBV12-4 and TRBJ1-2. The CDR3 contains 14 residues. CDR3: CASSPNTASYGYTF.

The genes are TRBV7-2 and TRBJ2-7; TCRdb selects TRBD1, and the lack of DNA leaves this call unchecked. This CDR3 spans 16 amino acids. Per the germline V gene, CDR1 is SGHTA and CDR2 is FQGNSA. CDR3: CASSSLSWDRPYEQYF.

V is TRBV6-5 and J is TRBJ2-3. Per the germline V gene, CDR1 is MNHEY and CDR2 is SVGAGI. CDR3 length: 15 residues. The CDR3: CASSYTTGTTDTQYF.

J is TRBJ2-7 and V is TRBV5-1. Germline assignment: CDR1 SGHRS and CDR2 YFSETQ. The CDR3 length is 14 residues. The CDR3 sequence is CASSLGPVRSEQYF.

The chain recombines TRBV7-9 with TRBJ2-2; TCRdb returns TRBD1, unconfirmable since there is no DNA. Per the germline V gene, CDR1 is SEHNR and CDR2 is FQNEAQ (reference sequence). CDR3 length: 16 residues. The CDR3 reads CASSVRTGANTGELFF.

This sequence joins TRBV6-1 and TRBJ1-6; TCRdb's D gene call, TRBD1, goes unchecked for lack of DNA. CDR1 is MNHNS and CDR2 is SASEGT in the germline V gene. The CDR3 sequence is 15 residues long. The CDR3 sequence is CASTQKTGYNSPLHF.

The J gene is TRBJ1-1, the V gene TRBV7-2; TCRdb lists TRBD1, though no DNA is available to test this call. Looked up from germline, CDR1 is SGHTA and CDR2 is FQGNSA. There are 13 residues in the CDR3. CDR3 residues: CASSFGGNTEAFF.

V usage is TRBV6-5 and J usage is TRBJ1-1; TCRdb selects TRBD1, and the lack of DNA leaves this call unchecked. This CDR3 comprises 17 residues. Germline V gene data show CDR1 as MNHEY and CDR2 as SVGAGI. This chain's CDR3 is CASSYSRTGGLNTEAFF.

J is TRBJ1-4 and V is TRBV5-1; the TCRdb D gene call, TRBD1, has no DNA to confirm it. CDR3 length: 12 amino acids. Germline CDR1 and CDR2: SGHRS and YFSETQ. CDR3 region: CASSQGQGKLFF. Using reference TRBV5-1 and TRBJ1-4 for the parts outside the CDR3, the full variable domain is KAGVTQTPRYLIKTRGQQVTLSCSPISGHRSVSWYQQTPGQGLQFLFEYFSETQRNKGNFPGRFSGRQFSNSRSEMNVSTLELGDSALYLCASSQGQGKLFFGSGTQLSVL.

The chain carries TRBV4-2 and TRBJ2-3; with no DNA, the TCRdb D assignment of TRBD1 cannot be verified. Germline V gene data show CDR1 as LGHNA and CDR2 as YNFKEQ. The CDR3 extends over 17 amino acids. The CDR3 reads CASSQDLNRGSSDTQYF.

The CDR3 sequence is CASSVIGGEGIQYF. V is TRBV9 and J is TRBJ2-4; lacking DNA, the TRBD2 call made by TCRdb goes unchecked. The germline V gene encodes CDR1 SGDLS and CDR2 YYNGEE. The CDR3 spans 14 residues.

The chain has TRBV6-2 or TRBV6-3 and TRBJ2-2; TCRdb's D gene call, TRBD2, goes unchecked for lack of DNA. The CDR3 totals 15 residues. Germline CDR1 reads MNHEY; CDR2 reads SVGEGT. Here the CDR3 reads CAIKLAPGTRGELFF.

The CDR3 spells CATCRGYTYNEQFF. The chain joins TRBV6-1 to TRBJ2-1; the D call from TCRdb, TRBD1, cannot be confirmed without DNA. Per germline, CDR1 MNHNS and CDR2 SASEGT. This CDR3 region has 14 residues.

V is TRBV4-3 and J is TRBJ2-4. Germline CDR1 is LGHNA and CDR2 is YSLEER. The CDR3 has 16 amino acids. The chain's CDR3 is CASSQDLQLIRNIQYF.

The chain employs TRBV20-1 and TRBJ2-2; TCRdb selects TRBD2, and the lack of DNA leaves this call unchecked. The CDR3 runs 16 residues. Germline V gives CDR1 DFQATT, CDR2 SNEGSKA (reference sequence). CDR3: CSATDYQHKGTGELFF.